The rows below give T cell receptor beta chains drawn from one sample of a study of blood T cell repertoires in COVID-19. Only in-frame clones appear in the TCRdb table, and some are missing; sequencing was by immunoSEQ multiplex PCR. The profile shows under 300,000 clones, approximately 87% of them singletons. The specimen sequenced was peripheral blood. These TCRs come from a man aged 55 to 69 with acute or convalescent COVID-19. The CDR3 runs from the conserved cysteine through the conserved F or W. Fields, in order: D gene, V gene, clone size, J gene, CDR3 DNA, CDR3 protein. A D gene is named only where the DNA matches it firmly. Where a row states a size, it is once, few, many or the class of an expanded clone; other rows omit it.

>TRBD1|TRBV11-2|.|TRBJ1-4
TGTGCCAGCACCAAGGACAGGGTTCGAGAAAAACTGTTTTTT
CASTKDRVREKLFF
>TRBD1|TRBV25-1|.|TRBJ1-2
TGTGCCAGCAGCAGCCAGGGGGTCTATGGCTACACCTTC
CASSSQGVYGYTF
>TRBD2|TRBV5-1|.|TRBJ2-7
TGCGCCAGCAGCTTGGAGGGGACTAGCGTAAGGTACGAGCAGTACTTC
CASSLEGTSVRYEQYF
>TRBD2|TRBV11-3|few|TRBJ2-2
TGTGCCAGCAGCTTAGACGGGCGAGCGGGAAACACCGGGGAGCTGTTTTTT
CASSLDGRAGNTGELFF
>.|TRBV28|.|TRBJ2-7
TGTGCCAGCAGGTTGGGTTCAGGAATCTACGAGCAGTACTTC
CASRLGSGIYEQYF
>.|TRBV4-1|.|TRBJ1-2
TGCGCCAGCAGCCAATTAGAACAGGACTATGGCTACACCTTC
CASSQLEQDYGYTF
>TRBD1|TRBV4-3|.|TRBJ1-1
TGCGCCAGCAGCCAAGTACAGGGGACCACTGAAGCTTTCTTT
CASSQVQGTTEAFF
>TRBD2|TRBV7-9|.|TRBJ2-1
TGTGCCAGCAGCCGCGGATGGCCCGGGAGGGCCTTGAATGAGCAGTTCTTC
CASSRGWPGRALNEQFF
>TRBD2|TRBV7-3|.|TRBJ2-1
TGTGCCAGCAGCACCTCTAGCGGTACCTCCTACAATGAGCAGTTCTTC
CASSTSSGTSYNEQFF
>.|TRBV10-3|.|TRBJ2-5
TGTGCCATCAGTGGAGGGACTGGAGAGACCCAGTACTTC
CAISGGTGETQYF
>TRBD2|TRBV7-9|.|TRBJ2-5
TGTGCCAGCAGCTTAGAAACTAGCGGGTGGGAGGCCCAGTACTTC
CASSLETSGWEAQYF
>.|TRBV5-1|.|TRBJ1-6
TGCGCCAGCACCCCATCTGGTACTACTAATTCACCCCTCCACTTT
CASTPSGTTNSPLHF
>TRBD1|TRBV19|.|TRBJ1-4
TGTGCCAGTAGCCGAAGACAGGGTTTGGATGAAAAACTGTTTTTT
CASSRRQGLDEKLFF
>TRBD1|TRBV7-2|once|TRBJ1-2
TGTGCCAGCAGCCCCGGACAGGGCTATGGCTACACCTTC
CASSPGQGYGYTF
>.|TRBV5-5|.|TRBJ2-1
TGTGCCAGCAGCTTATCGCGGGAAAACAATGAGCAGTTCTTC
CASSLSRENNEQFF
>TRBD1|TRBV19|.|TRBJ1-6
TGTGCCAGTAGCTACGGGACAGGGGGCCCTAATTCACCCCTCCACTTT
CASSYGTGGPNSPLHF
>TRBD1|TRBV7-9|.|TRBJ1-2
TGTGCCAGCAGGGGGGGACAGGAAGGCTACACCTTC
CASRGGQEGYTF
>.|TRBV4-1|.|TRBJ2-7
TGCGCCAGCAGCCCGGACAGAAGCCGGTCCTACGAGCAGTACTTC
CASSPDRSRSYEQYF
>TRBD1|TRBV6-5|.|TRBJ1-5
TGTGCCAGCAGTTACTCGTACAGGGGAAATCAGCCCCAGCATTTT
CASSYSYRGNQPQHF
>TRBD1|TRBV7-2|once|TRBJ2-7
TGTGCCAGCAGCATCCTACAGGGGGCGGGGTACGAGCAGTACTTC
CASSILQGAGYEQYF
>.|TRBV4-3|.|TRBJ2-7
TGCGCCAGCAGCCTACACAATGCTCCAGCCTACGAGCAGTACTTC
CASSLHNAPAYEQYF
>TRBD2|TRBV3-1/TRBV3-2|.|TRBJ2-3
TGTGCCAGCAGCCCTTTAGCGGGAGGAGTAGATACGCAGTATTTT
CASSPLAGGVDTQYF
>TRBD1|TRBV18|.|TRBJ1-1
TGTGCCAGCTCAACACGACAGGGGACAGCTTTCTTT
CASSTRQGTAFF
>.|TRBV28|.|TRBJ1-6
TGTGCCAGCAGTGTGACAGGTGACAGAGGAACCCTCCACTTT
CASSVTGDRGTLHF
>.|TRBV5-1|.|TRBJ2-3
TGCGCCAGCAGCTCCACAGGAGGCACAGATACGCAGTATTTT
CASSSTGGTDTQYF
>.|TRBV7-9|.|TRBJ2-3
TGTGCCAGCAGCCCACGGGTTGTTTTGGCAGATACGCAGTATTTT
CASSPRVVLADTQYF
>.|TRBV5-1|.|TRBJ1-3
TGCGCCAGCAGCGTAACCGGGACAACTGGAAACACCATATATTTT
CASSVTGTTGNTIYF
>.|TRBV15|once|TRBJ1-5
TGTGCCACCAGCAGAGATAATAGTTTTGGGGGAGGTAATCAGCCCCAGCATTTT
CATSRDNSFGGGNQPQHF
>TRBD2|TRBV18|.|TRBJ2-1
TGTGCCAGCTCACCTAGCGGGAGCTCCTACAATGAGCAGTTCTTC
CASSPSGSSYNEQFF
>.|TRBV6-5|few|TRBJ2-7
TGTGCCAGCAGTTACTCAATACGGGGGGCACGGGACGAGCAGTACTTC
CASSYSIRGARDEQYF
>.|TRBV18|.|TRBJ2-2
TGTGCCAGCTCACCAGATTTCAGCGGAGCGAACACCGGGGAGCTGTTTTTT
CASSPDFSGANTGELFF
>.|TRBV6-2/TRBV6-3|few|TRBJ1-3
TGTGCCAGCAGCCACCGGGGAAACACCATATATTTT
CASSHRGNTIYF
>TRBD2|TRBV28|.|TRBJ2-3
TGTGCCAGCAGTGTTGCTAGCGGGATAAATACGCAGTATTTT
CASSVASGINTQYF
>.|TRBV6-5|.|TRBJ1-6
TGTGCCAGCAGACCCGATCTGGTCGGGAATTCACCCCTCCACTTT
CASRPDLVGNSPLHF
>TRBD2|TRBV6-6|.|TRBJ2-1
TGTGCCAGCACCGGGACTAGCGGGAGGAATGAGCAGTTCTTC
CASTGTSGRNEQFF
>.|TRBV11-3|.|TRBJ1-1
TGTGCCAGCAGCCCCGGGTTGGCGGGGACTGAAGCTTTCTTT
CASSPGLAGTEAFF
>.|TRBV5-1|few|TRBJ1-5
TGCGCCAGCAGCTTGGGAGGAGGGGATCATCAGCCCCAGCATTTT
CASSLGGGDHQPQHF
>TRBD1|TRBV11-1|.|TRBJ2-3
TGTGCCAGCCTTCTGGACAGGGGCACAGATACGCAGTATTTT
CASLLDRGTDTQYF
>.|TRBV5-1|.|TRBJ1-2
TGCGCCAGCAGCTTGGCCGGCGGAAACTATGGCTACACCTTC
CASSLAGGNYGYTF
>.|TRBV24-1|.|TRBJ2-7
TGTGCCACCAGTGATTTGCCCCATTTCTACGAGCAGTACTTC
CATSDLPHFYEQYF
>TRBD2|TRBV7-9|.|TRBJ2-7
TGTGCCAGCAGCTTAGCGGGAGGGCTGAGGTACGAGCAGTACTTC
CASSLAGGLRYEQYF
>.|TRBV4-3|.|TRBJ2-7
TGCGCCAGCAGCCAAGATCCGGCGGGACGCTACGAGCAGTACTTC
CASSQDPAGRYEQYF
>.|TRBV2|.|TRBJ2-2
TGTGCCGGGGGACGGGACACCTCGAACACCGGGGAGCTGTTTTTT
CAGGRDTSNTGELFF
>.|TRBV3-1/TRBV3-2|once|TRBJ2-7
TGTGCCAGCAGCCAAGAGAGGGCCTACGAGCAGTACTTC
CASSQERAYEQYF
>.|TRBV14|once|TRBJ2-4
TGTGCCAGCAGCCAAGATCTAGGACAAGACATTCAGTACTTC
CASSQDLGQDIQYF